One TCR beta chain is described in this entry. Its antigen is unidentified. The sample holds other DNA sequences that translate to the same CDR3. The protocol was immunoSEQ multiplex PCR, while the TCRdb copy is restricted to in-frame clones and leaves out a portion. The sample carries 1 million to 1.3 million clones, around 78% recorded once. The sample originates from a study of shared clonotypes between healthy human individuals. General study points: Non-shared clonotypes showed lower generation probabilities than clonotypes common to all four donors. Collection of samples was limited to blood; tissue repertoires likely differ. Shared across a few donors were roughly 5.3% of the naive CD4 clonotypes.

V was clipped by 3 bases and J by 5 bases; unmatched bases: 3. Germline loops: CDR1 KGHSH, CDR2 LQKENI. The CDR3 has 15 residues. Sequenced sample: memory CD4+ T cells from PBMCs. Subset given: CD45RA-negative fraction. This clonotype originated in a man aged 18 to 29 in good health. Some clones in this sample may be carry-over from other donors' samples. The chain couples TRBV18 to TRBJ2-2, with 10 positions matching TRBD1. The CDR3 reads CASSPRQGATGELFF. The CDR3 DNA reads as TGTGCCAGCTCACCCCGACAGGGGGCAACCGGGGAGCTGTTTTTT.